This T cell receptor (beta chain) was sequenced during a study of T cells in Graves' hyperthyroidism and ophthalmopathy (dated by TCRdb to the late 2010s). Notes on the research overall: Peripheral blood was collected at initial diagnosis, before any treatment. To identify distinguishing TCR V-J signatures, a discovery cohort of 100 or so patients was used, comprising 40 to 45 with Graves' ophthalmopathy and around 57 with stable Graves' hyperthyroidism. Prospective prediction of ophthalmopathy was tested in an independent validation cohort consisting of about 20 hyperthyroidism patients and approximately 16 patients who later progressed to ophthalmopathy. The 100 or so discovery patients were divided at random into training and test sets in a 7:3 ratio. In addition, the study compared T-cell repertoires in thyroid tissue and in blood from roughly 6 Graves' hyperthyroidism patients. Once sampling was done, hyperthyroidism patients were given methimazole at a starting dose of 30 mg daily, whereas ophthalmopathy patients were given high-dose intravenous methylprednisolone. The paper reports TCR Vbeta CDR3 sequencing of 140 or so peripheral blood samples: around 41 ophthalmopathy, about 75 hyperthyroidism and around 17 progressor patients. On the study overall, not on this receptor specifically: Ophthalmopathy was separated from stable hyperthyroidism by a 13 V-J signature model, with 87.88% sensitivity and approximately 81% specificity obtained in cross-validation and 80%/75% obtained in testing. In validation, the model predicted progression to ophthalmopathy a median of 6.5 months before onset, with about 71% sensitivity and 72.22% specificity. Most expanded thyroid clonotypes (frequency above 0.001) were also found in blood, which suggests that blood repertoires may mirror thyroid immune responses. Sample size was not statistically predetermined, and blinding of investigators to group allocation was not performed.

This clonotype was seen only a few times. Its antigen is currently not known. No base qualities exist here, and no much larger clone lies one base off it. Stable Graves' hyperthyroidism was defined as no progression to ophthalmopathy during 18 months of follow-up. Hyperthyroidism patients were newly diagnosed, with disease duration under 2 months, and aged 18 to 65 years. Any patient with an uncontrolled infection, another autoimmune disease, pregnancy or lactation was excluded. Clinical symptoms, serum thyroxine and TRAb, thyroid ultrasound, and orbital computed tomography formed the basis for the diagnoses. PBMCs were separated from approximately 10 ml of fresh peripheral blood using Ficoll-Paque density gradient centrifugation. Total RNA was extracted with Trizol reagent, and quality was checked on an Agilent 2100 Bioanalyzer. V and J are trimmed by 7 bases and 8 bases, and the gene matches miss 13 bases of the junction. CDR1 and CDR2 are drawn from the germline V gene: SQVTM, ANQGSEA. The CDR3 runs 13 amino acids, cysteine and phenylalanine included. Of the read, only the CDR3 DNA is kept; its 39 bases are in frame from base 1.

Amplification of TCR beta CDR3 regions was carried out from RNA transcripts. A first-round RT-PCR of the TCR CDR3 used the HTBI primer set with the Qiagen OneStep RT-PCR kit. Libraries were constructed in a second round of multiplex PCR, after which size selection and purification were performed. Libraries were sequenced paired-end with 100 bp reads on an Illumina HiSeq2000. Per the source publication's procedure: Raw data were processed with SOAPnuke, discarding reads with adapters, uncalled bases, mean Phred below 15, or no exact constant-primer or identifier match. High-quality paired reads were merged with COPE v1.2.5, and unique nucleotide sequences were defined as clonotypes. Clonotypes were aligned to IMGT TRBV, TRBD and TRBJ reference segments using MiTCR v1.1. The analysis included only V-J combinations with a frequency above 0.0001, which together covered about 99% of the repertoires. A TCS score was defined as the ratio of F50 (clonal expansion) to E x V (chaos), with BLOSUM62-based TCRdist applied between CDR3 peptides within each V-J. Welch's t-statistics and random forest reduced 450 to 600 V-J features to 10 to 15, which were used in a naive Bayes classifier (R e1071). TCRdb reprocessed the public reads (quality trimming at Q25 with fastp, clone calling with MiXCR) and kept in-frame beta chains. Rows merge per CDR3 protein into single entries with the most common DNA and genes. Clone size and V and J calls follow TCRdb, not the original study. The sample has some 770,000 distinct CDR3 sequences on record, approximately 16% of them singletons. Together, the top ten hold around 8% of the sample.

The specimen was blood. Recombination connected TRBV29-1 to TRBJ1-1; 7 bases in between match TRBD1. The receptor's source is a man younger than 35 with Graves' hyperthyroidism. Read as DNA, the sequence is TGCAGCGCTTCGACAGGGTCCCCGTCGGAAGCTTTCTTT. Its product reads: CSASTGSPSEAFF.